Reported below is one T cell receptor (beta chain). This sample was taken from a study of CD8+CD57+ T cells in acquired aplastic anemia. Study context: Sorting CD4+ and CD8+ cells gave DNA averaging approximately 3 ug.

Germline lookup yields CDR1 MGHDK and CDR2 SYGVNS. Trimming took off 3 bases at V and 10 bases at J, with 10 bases between the two ends. The CDR3 consists of 13 residues. Using genomic DNA as the template, TCR beta VDJ and CDR3 profiling was carried out. TCRdb called the reads again in MiXCR, with one record for every CDR3 protein. The sample has under 350,000 distinct CDR3 sequences, approximately 57% seen once; the top ten hold roughly 8%. Sequencing was performed on sorted CD4+, CD8+, or CD8+CD57+ T cells (not recorded which) from PBMCs. V is TRBV25-1 and J is TRBJ1-6; no clear D gene. This sequence originates from a human donor with severe aplastic anemia or a healthy control (not recorded which). The CDR3 DNA reads as TGTGCCAGCAGTGATGTAGTGGGCTCACCCCTCCACTTT. It yields the protein CASSDVVGSPLHF.